These 11 T cell receptor beta chains were all obtained from the same sample, sequenced in a study of glioma-infiltrating T cells. The iRepertoire nested amplicon-rescue multiplex PCR amplified TCR alpha and beta CDR3s from RNA. TCRdb used MiXCR to reprocess the multiplex PCR reads, holding one entry per CDR3 protein. The table shows a few hundred thousand distinct CDR3 sequences, with roughly two fifths occurring only once. The sequencing input was glioma tissue, nonneoplastic brain tissue, or PBMCs (not recorded which). These receptors were collected from a human donor with low-grade glioma or glioblastoma, undergoing nonglioma brain surgery, or in good health (not recorded which).

A remark on this clonotype: A clone one base away is much larger, so this may be a read error. The rearrangement uses TRBV25-1 and TRBJ2-1, with D hard to call. This CDR3 contains 12 residues. The germline CDR1 and CDR2 sequences are MGHDK and SYGVNS. The CDR3 DNA reads TGTGCCAGCAGTCCCGGAATTAATGAGAAGTTCTTC. Encoded protein: CASSPGINEKFF.

This clonotype turned up a few times. The chain employs TRBV10-3 and TRBJ1-3; D gene uncertain. The CDR3 is made up of 15 amino acids. V lost 7 bases to trimming and J lost 4 bases, with 17 bases between them. Per germline, CDR1 ENHRY and CDR2 SYGVKD. The CDR3 sequence is CAIKSVENIGNTIYF. The CDR3 DNA follows: TGTGCCATCAAGTCCGTGGAAAATATAGGAAACACCATATATTTT.

In this sample, this clonotype turned up a few times. V usage is TRBV20-1 and J usage is TRBJ2-7; D uncertain. Per the germline V gene, CDR1 is DFQATT and CDR2 is SNEGSKA (reference sequence). V was pared by 6 bases and J by 1 base, with 7 bases between. This CDR3 region has 11 residues. The CDR3 is CSAAGSYEQYF. The CDR3 DNA reads TGCAGTGCCGCCGGATCCTACGAGCAGTACTTC.

This clonotype came up a few times. The V call is TRBV7-2, the J call TRBJ2-1; D possibly corresponds to TRBD1 (6 bases). The germline gives CDR1 SGHTA, CDR2 FQGNSA. The CDR3 has 15 amino acids. The germline V and J ends were trimmed by 2 bases and 4 bases, with 12 bases remaining between them. CDR3 region: CASSLSGVNYNEQFF. The CDR3 DNA reads as TGTGCCAGCAGCTTATCAGGGGTCAATTACAATGAGCAGTTCTTC. The full variable domain, with the rest looked up from reference TRBV7-2 and TRBJ2-1, is GAGVSQSPSNKVTEKGKDVELRCDPISGHTALYWYRQSLGQGLEFLIYFQGNSAPDKSGLPSDRFSAERTGGSVSTLTIQRTQQEDSAVYLCASSLSGVNYNEQFFGPGTRLTVL.

This clonotype was recorded a few times. The chain couples TRBV28 to TRBJ1-1, with 8 nucleotides matching TRBD1. Germline CDR1 and CDR2: MDHEN and SYDVKM. V was pared by 11 bases and J by 1 base, with 3 bases of the junction left unmatched. CDR3 size: 12 residues. CDR3 amino acids: CAGGQGNTEAFF. The CDR3, as DNA: TGTGCCGGAGGACAGGGGAACACTGAAGCTTTCTTT.

This clonotype occurred a few times. The chain combines TRBV15 with TRBJ1-3; no reliable D call. V was shortened by 1 base and J by 4 bases, with 8 bases between the two germline ends. Germline lookup yields CDR1 LNHNV and CDR2 YYDKDF (reference sequence). The CDR3 contains 14 residues. CDR3 DNA sequence: TGTGCCACCAGCAGAGCTGGTATGGGAAACACCATATATTTT. Amino acid sequence: CATSRAGMGNTIYF.

This clonotype was picked up many times. The chain uses TRBV20-1 and TRBJ1-4; 7 positions agree with TRBD1. Germline lookup yields CDR1 DFQATT and CDR2 SNEGSKA (reference sequence). V shed 3 bases and J 1 base; nucleotides not matched to a gene: 5. CDR3 length: 15 amino acids. The CDR3 loop is CSASPSGGTNEKLFF. In DNA, the CDR3 is TGCAGTGCTAGTCCTTCAGGGGGAACTAATGAAAAACTGTTTTTT.

In the case of this clonotype: Relative to the germline gene, one junction end is altered; a read error may explain this. This chain joins TRBV28 and TRBJ1-5; 7 nucleotides agree with TRBD1. Looked up from germline, CDR1 is MDHEN and CDR2 is SYDVKM. The CDR3 consists of 13 residues. The CDR3, as DNA: TGTGTCAGCAGAAGGGACAGACATCAGCCCCAGCATTTT. It is translated as CVSRRDRHQPQHF.

The chain combines TRBV27 with TRBJ1-1; maybe TRBD1 (5 bases). CDR3 length: 13 residues. The germline CDR1 and CDR2 sequences are MNHEY and SMNVEV (reference sequence). The V end lost 3 bases, the J end lost 4 bases, and 9 bases lay between the germline ends. CDR3 DNA sequence: TGTGCCAGCAGTTTGGTGGGGACCACTGAAGCTTTCTTT. Amino acids: CASSLVGTTEAFF.

This clonotype came up a few times. The chain links TRBV12-3 or TRBV12-4 to TRBJ2-5; D is perhaps TRBD1 or TRBD2 (5 bases each). The CDR3 has 14 amino acids. Deletions cut 4 bases from V and 5 bases from J, with 14 bases between. The CDR3 here is CASSSGGGLETQYF. CDR3 in DNA: TGTGCCAGCAGTTCTGGGGGTGGATTGGAGACCCAGTACTTC.

This clonotype was counted many times. This sequence joins TRBV28 and TRBJ2-3; 13 bases fit TRBD2. Per the germline V gene, CDR1 is MDHEN and CDR2 is SYDVKM. This CDR3 has 19 residues. V lost 5 bases to trimming and J lost 0 bases; unmatched junction nucleotides: 11. CDR3: CASSPSWTSGSSSTDTQYF. As DNA, the CDR3 is TGTGCCAGCAGTCCATCCTGGACTAGCGGGAGCTCTAGCACAGATACGCAGTATTTT.